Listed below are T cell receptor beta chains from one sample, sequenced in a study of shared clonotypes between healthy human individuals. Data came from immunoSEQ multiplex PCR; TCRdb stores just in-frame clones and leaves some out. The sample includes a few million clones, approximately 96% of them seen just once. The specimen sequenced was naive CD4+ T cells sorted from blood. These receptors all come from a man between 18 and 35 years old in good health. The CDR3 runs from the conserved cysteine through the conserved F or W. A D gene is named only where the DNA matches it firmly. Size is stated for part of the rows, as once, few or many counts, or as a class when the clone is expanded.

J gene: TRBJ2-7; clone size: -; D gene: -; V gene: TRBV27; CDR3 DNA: TGTGCCAGCAGTCCCCTAGGGGGAGTGGCCGAGCAGTACTTC; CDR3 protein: CASSPLGGVAEQYF
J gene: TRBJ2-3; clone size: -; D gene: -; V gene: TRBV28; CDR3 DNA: TGTGCCAGCAGCGAAGAAAGGGACGGGACCATTCAGAAACTACGCAAGTATTTT; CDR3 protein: CASSEERDGTIQKLRKYF
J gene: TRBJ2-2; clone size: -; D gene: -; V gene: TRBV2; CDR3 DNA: TGTGCCAGCAGACAGCAGAACACCGGGGAGCTGTTTTTT; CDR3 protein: CASRQQNTGELFF
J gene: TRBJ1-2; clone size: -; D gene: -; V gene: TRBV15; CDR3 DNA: TGTGCCACCAGCAACCCAATGGTACAGGTCCGGGGCTACACCTTC; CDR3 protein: CATSNPMVQVRGYTF
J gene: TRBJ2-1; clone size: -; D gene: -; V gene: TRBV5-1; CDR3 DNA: TGCGCCAGCAGAGAGGCAAGCTCCTACAATGAGCAGTTCTTC; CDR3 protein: CASREASSYNEQFF
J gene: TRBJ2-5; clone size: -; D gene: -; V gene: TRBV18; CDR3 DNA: TGTGCCAGCTCACTAACCGACGCCTACCAAGAGACCCAGTACTTC; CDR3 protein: CASSLTDAYQETQYF
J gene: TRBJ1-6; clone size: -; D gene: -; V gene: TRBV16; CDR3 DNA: TGTGCCAGCAGCCAAAACACTGTTTCACCCCTCCACTTT; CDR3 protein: CASSQNTVSPLHF
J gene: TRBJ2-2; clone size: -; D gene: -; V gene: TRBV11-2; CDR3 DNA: TGTGCCAGCAGCCCTGAGATTGTCGTACGGGCCGGGGAGCTGTTTTTT; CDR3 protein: CASSPEIVVRAGELFF
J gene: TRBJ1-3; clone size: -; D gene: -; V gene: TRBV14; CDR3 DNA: TGTGCCAGCAGCCAAGATAGCCAGGCCCGCCCTGGAAACACCATATATTTT; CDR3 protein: CASSQDSQARPGNTIYF
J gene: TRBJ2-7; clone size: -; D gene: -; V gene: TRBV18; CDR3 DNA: TGTGCCAGCTCACTCGACGAGCAGTACTTC; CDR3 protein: CASSLDEQYF
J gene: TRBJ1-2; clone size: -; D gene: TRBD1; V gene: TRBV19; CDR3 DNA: TGTGCCAGTAGGCCAGGGGGTAAATATGGCTACACCTTC; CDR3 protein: CASRPGGKYGYTF
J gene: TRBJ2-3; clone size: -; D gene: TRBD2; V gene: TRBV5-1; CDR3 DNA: TGCGCCAGCAGCTTGGAGCCTAGCGGGAGTACAGATACGCAGTATTTT; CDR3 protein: CASSLEPSGSTDTQYF
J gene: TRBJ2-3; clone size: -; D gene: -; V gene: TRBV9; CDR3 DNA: TGTGCCAGCAGCGTAGCGGGCAGGTCGACAGATACGCAGTATTTT; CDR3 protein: CASSVAGRSTDTQYF
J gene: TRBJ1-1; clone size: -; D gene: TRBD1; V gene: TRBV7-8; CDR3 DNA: TGTGCCAGCAGCCCATGGACAGGCCTAAACACTGAAGCTTTCTTT; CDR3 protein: CASSPWTGLNTEAFF
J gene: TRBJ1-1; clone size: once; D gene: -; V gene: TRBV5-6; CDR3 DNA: TGTGCCAGCAGCTTGCTCGGGTACACTGAAGCTTTCTTT; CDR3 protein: CASSLLGYTEAFF
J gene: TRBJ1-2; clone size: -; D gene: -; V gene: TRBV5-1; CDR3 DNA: TGCGCCAGCAGCTTGCTGGCGGGGGATGGCTACACCTTC; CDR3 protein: CASSLLAGDGYTF
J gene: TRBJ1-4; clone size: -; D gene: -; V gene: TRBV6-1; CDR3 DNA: TGTGCCAGCAGTGCCAGGGCAACTAATGAAAAACTGTTTTTT; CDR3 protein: CASSARATNEKLFF